This T cell receptor (beta chain) came from a study of low-dose radiotherapy and immunotherapy resistance in tumors. Donors received nivolumab, ipilimumab, aspirin, low-dose cyclophosphamide and low-dose radiotherapy. TRAV and TRBV primers primed cDNA for both TCRalpha and TCRbeta. TCR amplification ran 20 PCR cycles using constant-region and V-primer adapter primers. Through in vitro transcription, the mRNA that had been isolated was amplified. MiXCR was run by TCRdb on the reads, yielding one entry per CDR3 protein. The table records around 6,000 distinct CDR3 sequences, approximately 64% of them present only once. Germline V gives CDR1 SGHNT, CDR2 YYREEE (reference sequence). The CDR3 is made up of 17 amino acids. V lost 0 bases to trimming and J lost 2 bases; unmatched junction nucleotides: 7.

J is TRBJ2-4 and V is TRBV5-4; 8 nucleotides agree with TRBD2. The TCR originated in a human donor with advanced metastatic prostate, ovarian, gallbladder or colorectal cancer (not recorded which). This table probably holds off-target reads from a library built for another chain. CDR3 region: CASSLAGAGETKNIQYF. CDR3 DNA: TGTGCCAGCAGCTTGGCCGGAGCGGGGGAAACCAAAAACATTCAGTACTTC.